The clone carrying this T cell receptor (beta chain) has just a few counts. Its target is not known. This entry comes from a study of glioma-infiltrating T cells. Study results and caveats: Non-neoplastic patients had below-expected tissue-blood divergence, while all gliomas exceeded expectation. Only very few CDR3 sequences appeared in both tissue and blood.

Germline V lookup: CDR1 SGHAT, CDR2 FQNNGV. V gave up 8 bases and J gave up 0 bases, with 8 bases separating them. The CDR3 extends over 13 amino acids. Amplification of TCR alpha and beta CDR3 regions from RNA used iRepertoire nested multiplex PCR. Tissue mRNA or PBMC total RNA, 100-400 ng, went into one-step reverse transcription and amplification. TCRdb itself ran the multiplex PCR reads through MiXCR, one entry per CDR3 protein. The sample carries some 190,000 distinct CDR3 sequences, approximately 30% recorded once. The material sequenced was glioma tissue, nonneoplastic brain tissue, or PBMCs (not recorded which). The TCR originated in a human donor with low-grade glioma or glioblastoma, undergoing nonglioma brain surgery, or in good health (not recorded which). The chain joins TRBV11-2 to TRBJ2-1, with no clear D. In DNA, the CDR3 is TGTGCCAGCCGCCCCGGCTCCTACAATGAGCAGTTCTTC. Its protein is CASRPGSYNEQFF.